These 25 T cell receptor beta chains came from one sample sequenced in a study of blood T cell repertoires in COVID-19. This table comes from immunoSEQ multiplex PCR, and its TCRdb copy is limited to in-frame clones, with some not included. This table holds 150,000 to 200,000 clones, roughly 82% found once. Sequencing was done on a sample of peripheral blood. The receptors were sampled from a woman in her thirties or forties with COVID-19, enrolled during active disease.

This chain connects TRBV18 to TRBJ2-3; no firm D call. Germline V gene lookup returns CDR1 KGHSH and CDR2 LQKENI. Trimming shortened V by 5 bases and J by 1 base, and 10 bases separated the two germline ends. CDR3 length: 14 amino acids. CDR3 amino acids: CASSRTSGTDTQYF. In nucleotides, the CDR3 is TGTGCCAGCTCAAGAACCAGCGGCACAGATACGCAGTATTTT.

This clone turned up a few times. This chain uses TRBV5-5 with TRBJ1-1; 7 nucleotides agree with TRBD1. Germline CDR1 SGHKS, CDR2 YYEKEE (reference sequence). The V and J ends lost 0 bases and 1 base, in that order; junction bases with no gene match: 3. This CDR3 has 15 amino acids. The CDR3 DNA is TGTGCCAGCAGCTTGGAGGGGGCGAAGAACACTGAAGCTTTCTTT. Translated, it gives CASSLEGAKNTEAFF.

This rearrangement joins TRBV28 to TRBJ2-5, with D hard to call. The germline V gene has CDR1 MDHEN and CDR2 SYDVKM. CDR3 length: 10 residues. Trimming removed 5 bases at V and 4 bases at J, with 2 bases between. The CDR3 sequence is CASSRETQYF. The CDR3 DNA reads TGTGCCAGCAGTCGAGAGACCCAGTACTTC.

This clone has only one observation. This rearrangement joins TRBV12-5 to TRBJ1-5; unclear D gene. V was clipped by 5 bases and J by 6 bases, with 11 bases between them. From germline, CDR1 is LGHNT and CDR2 FRNRAP. The CDR3 runs 13 residues. DNA for the CDR3: TGTGCTAGTGGTGCAGAGGCTGGTCAGCCCCAGCATTTT. This codes for CASGAEAGQPQHF.

The chain links TRBV5-6 to TRBJ2-7; TRBD1 might be the D (6 bases). The CDR3 is 12 residues long. The V and J ends lost 4 bases and 4 bases respectively, with 9 bases between them. The germline gives CDR1 SGHDT, CDR2 YYEEEE. Written as DNA, the CDR3 is TGTGCCAGCAGCGTACAGGGTTACGAGCAGTACGTC. Translation gives CASSVQGYEQYV.

This clone was counted a single time. The chain has TRBV9 and TRBJ2-2; TRBD1 matches 9 bases. V was clipped by 6 bases and J by 3 bases; unmatched bases: 12. The CDR3 is 17 amino acids. Germline loops: CDR1 SGDLS, CDR2 YYNGEE. CDR3 DNA: TGTGCCAGCAACAAAAATCGGGACAGGGCGGACACCGGGGAGCTGTTTTTT. Translated: CASNKNRDRADTGELFF.

The V and J genes are TRBV15 and TRBJ1-2; 7 nucleotides line up with TRBD1. Losses at the gene ends were 5 bases for V and 4 bases for J; bases not matched to a gene: 7. The length of the CDR3 is 14 residues. Germline V lookup: CDR1 LNHNV, CDR2 YYDKDF (reference sequence). CDR3 nucleotides: TGTGCCACCAGCTTACTCGACAGGGCCTATGGCTACACCTTC. This translates into CATSLLDRAYGYTF.

This chain joins TRBV19 and TRBJ1-1; the D is unclear. The CDR3 sequence is 11 residues long. Germline CDR1 LNHDA, CDR2 SQIVND (reference sequence). Trimming removed 3 bases from V and 11 bases from J, with 10 bases in between. CDR3 nucleotides: TGTGCCAGTAGTATTGACATTGGGGCTTTCTTT. It codes for CASSIDIGAFF.

This clone was found a few times. This CDR3 is also generated by other DNA sequences in the sample. V is TRBV7-9 and J is TRBJ1-5; 11 bases agree with TRBD1. V dropped 0 bases and J dropped 1; count of bases not matched to a gene: 2. Per the germline V gene, CDR1 is SEHNR and CDR2 is FQNEAQ (reference sequence). This CDR3 region has 17 residues. This CDR3 is CASSLAGTGGSNQPQHF. In DNA form, the CDR3 reads TGTGCCAGCAGCTTAGCCGGGACAGGGGGGAGCAATCAGCCCCAGCATTTT.

The chain is built from TRBV18 and TRBJ2-2; D remains unclear. The germline V gene encodes CDR1 KGHSH and CDR2 LQKENI. This CDR3 is built from 15 residues. Trimming removed 1 base from V and 3 bases from J, with 9 bases in between. The CDR3 reads CASSPRFSDTGELFF. In nucleotides, the CDR3 is TGTGCCAGCTCACCACGGTTCTCGGACACCGGGGAGCTGTTTTTT.

This clone was seen a handful of times. Sequence at one end of the junction differs from germline and may be a read error. In nucleotides, the CDR3 is TGTGCTAGCAGCTTGGCGGGGGTAGGGGGCTACAATGAGCAGTTCTTC. This translates into CASSLAGVGGYNEQFF. This rearrangement joins TRBV7-7 to TRBJ2-1; possibly TRBD2 for D (7 bases). The CDR3 is 16 amino acids. From germline, CDR1 is SSHAT and CDR2 FNYEAQ (reference sequence).

The V call is TRBV5-1, the J call TRBJ1-2; perhaps TRBD1 as D (6 bases). The CDR3 has 14 residues. The germline V and J ends were trimmed by 5 bases and 10 bases, with 21 bases remaining between them. In germline, CDR1 is SGHRS, CDR2 YFSETQ. The CDR3 bases are TGCGCCAGCAGTTCAACCCCGGGACAAGGGACCTACACCTTC. Translating it yields CASSSTPGQGTYTF.

The chain couples TRBV2 to TRBJ2-4; 7 nucleotides match TRBD2. After removal of 7 bases from V and 9 bases from J, the junction contained 12 bases not matched to a gene. This CDR3 has 14 amino acids. Germline V gives CDR1 SNHLY, CDR2 FYNNEI. CDR3 nucleotides: TGTGCCAGCAACGCCAATCGACAGCGGGGCATTCAGTACTTC. Amino acids: CASNANRQRGIQYF.

This rearrangement joins TRBV6-4 to TRBJ2-1; a weak D match, TRBD2 (6 bases). The CDR3 runs 15 residues. Germline loops: CDR1 MRHNA, CDR2 SNTAGT. V lost 6 bases and J lost 6, with 18 bases in between. The CDR3 spells CASSPRSGQVNEQFF. The CDR3 DNA reads TGTGCCAGCAGCCCCAGAAGCGGGCAAGTCAATGAGCAGTTCTTC.

The chain is built from TRBV12-5 and TRBJ2-7; D is unclear. The CDR3 loop spans 12 amino acids. Trimming removed 8 bases at V and 1 base at J, with 9 bases between. Germline CDR1 is LGHNT and CDR2 is FRNRAP. The CDR3 nucleotides are TGTGCTAGTCAAACTGAGTCCTACGAGCAGTACGTC. This gives the protein CASQTESYEQYV.

V usage is TRBV29-1 and J usage is TRBJ1-1; D is unresolved. This CDR3 is built from 11 residues. The germline CDR1 and CDR2 sequences are SQVTM and ANQGSEA. Trimming left V 3 bases short and J 1 base short, with 3 bases between. The CDR3 nucleotides are TGCAGCGTTGACCGGAACACTGAAGCTTTCTTT. It encodes CSVDRNTEAFF.

V gene TRBV11-2 combines with J gene TRBJ1-3; the match to TRBD1 covers 9 bases. Germline V lookup: CDR1 SGHAT, CDR2 FQNNGV. The CDR3 totals 18 residues. Losses at the gene ends were 3 bases for V and 0 bases for J; bases not matched to a gene: 9. The CDR3 here is CASSLDPDRGNSGNTIYF. Written as DNA, the CDR3 is TGTGCCAGCAGCTTGGATCCCGACAGGGGGAACTCTGGAAACACCATATATTTT.

V usage is TRBV14 and J usage is TRBJ2-1; possible D gene TRBD1, 6 bases. The CDR3 sequence is 17 residues long. CDR1 is SGHDN, CDR2 FVKESK, per germline. Deletions cut 4 bases from V and 3 bases from J, with 19 bases between. CDR3 loop: CASSLRTVEGYYNEQFF. CDR3 in DNA: TGTGCCAGCAGCCTACGGACAGTTGAGGGTTACTACAATGAGCAGTTCTTC.

Points on this clone: At one of its ends the junction is not consistent with the germline gene, which may arise from a read error. The chain employs TRBV6-6 and TRBJ2-7; possible D gene TRBD1, 6 bases. The CDR3 has 14 residues. Germline V gene sequence: CDR1 MNHNY, CDR2 SVGAGI (reference sequence). CDR3 in amino acids: CASSYGRKRQEREW. CDR3 in DNA: TGTGCCAGCAGTTACGGGCGTAAGAGACAGGAGCGTGAATGG.

The V and J genes are TRBV2 and TRBJ1-2; unclear D gene. CDR1 is SNHLY and CDR2 is FYNNEI in the germline V gene. Between the trimmed V and J ends, which lost 7 bases and 4 bases, there was a span of 16 bases. The CDR3 consists of 14 residues. This CDR3 is CASTKERTSYGYTF. The DNA for the CDR3 is TGTGCCAGCACCAAGGAGAGGACTTCCTATGGCTACACCTTC.

The chain carries TRBV18 and TRBJ2-5; D may be TRBD1 (5 bases). The CDR3 is 15 residues long. V dropped 3 bases and J dropped 5 bases, with 16 bases sitting between them. Germline V CDR1 and CDR2: KGHSH, LQKENI. As DNA, the CDR3 is TGTGCCAGCTCACCTCAAGGGGCCTCTGGGGAGACCCAGTACTTC. It specifies CASSPQGASGETQYF.

This chain uses TRBV6-8 with TRBJ2-7, with TRBD2 identical over 10 bases. The CDR3 totals 13 residues. Germline values: CDR1 MNHGY, CDR2 SAAAGT. V was clipped by 4 bases and J by 12 bases; unmatched bases: 9. CDR3 nucleotide sequence: TGTGCCAGCAGTTGGTGTCTAGCGGGGGCCCCGTACGTC. Translating it yields CASSWCLAGAPYV.

The chain combines TRBV14 with TRBJ1-5, with unresolved D. This CDR3 spans 13 amino acids. V lost 1 base, J lost 6 bases, and 7 bases lay in between. CDR1 and CDR2 (germline): SGHDN, FVKESK. The CDR3 sequence is CASSQVGGQPQHF. CDR3 DNA: TGTGCCAGCAGCCAAGTCGGAGGTCAGCCCCAGCATTTT.

V and J are TRBV5-5 and TRBJ2-7, with D perhaps matching TRBD2 (6 bases). The CDR3 has 14 residues. Germline loops: CDR1 SGHKS, CDR2 YYEKEE (reference sequence). V dropped 2 bases and J dropped 3 bases, with 12 bases sitting between them. This chain's CDR3 is CASSFTGESYEQYF. In DNA, the CDR3 is TGTGCCAGCAGCTTTACGGGGGAAAGCTACGAGCAGTACTTC.

The chain joins TRBV3-1 (or the pseudogene TRBV3-2) to TRBJ2-1; 8 nucleotides match TRBD2. The V and J ends lost 2 bases and 0 bases, in that order; junction bases with no gene match: 9. The length of the CDR3 is 18 residues. The germline CDR1 and CDR2 sequences are LGHDT and YNNKEL (reference sequence). The CDR3 here is CASSQFSGSLRSYNEQFF. The CDR3 coding sequence is TGTGCCAGCAGCCAATTCAGCGGGAGCCTACGCTCCTACAATGAGCAGTTCTTC.